The clone carrying this T cell receptor beta chain was detected only a few times. Its antigen is unidentified. The CDR3 has 16 residues. The germline CDR1 and CDR2 sequences are SGHRS and YFSETQ. V was pared by 0 bases and J by 3 bases, with 15 bases between. This record comes from a study of beta chain features in type 1 diabetes. As for the study in general: Healthy donors and patients showed comparable age, gender and cell yields.

The investigators reverse transcribed all of the isolated RNA, so they sequenced expressed TCRB transcripts. Data came from immunoSEQ multiplex PCR; TCRdb stores just in-frame clones and leaves some out. This sample yields some 250,000 clones, of which approximately 15% are seen a single time; approximately 0.021% belongs to the top ten. Study observations and caveats: A definitive answer on HLA type influencing TCRB rearrangement was not reached here. Researchers caution that PCR might favor shorter templates, equally among patients and controls. TCRB CDR3s from Type 1 diabetes patients were moderately but significantly shorter in all four CD4+ subsets.

The V call is TRBV5-1, the J call TRBJ1-1, with D tentatively TRBD1 (5 bases). The sample consisted of naive CD4+ T cells from blood. This clonotype was sampled from a man aged 25 to 45 with type 1 diabetes. The CDR3, as DNA: TGCGCCAGCAGCTTGGGAGGCAGGGCCCGATACACTGAAGCTTTCTTT. This sequence encodes CASSLGGRARYTEAFF. The complete variable domain, with remaining parts taken from reference TRBV5-1 and TRBJ1-1, reads KAGVTQTPRYLIKTRGQQVTLSCSPISGHRSVSWYQQTPGQGLQFLFEYFSETQRNKGNFPGRFSGRQFSNSRSEMNVSTLELGDSALYLCASSLGGRARYTEAFFGQGTRLTVV.